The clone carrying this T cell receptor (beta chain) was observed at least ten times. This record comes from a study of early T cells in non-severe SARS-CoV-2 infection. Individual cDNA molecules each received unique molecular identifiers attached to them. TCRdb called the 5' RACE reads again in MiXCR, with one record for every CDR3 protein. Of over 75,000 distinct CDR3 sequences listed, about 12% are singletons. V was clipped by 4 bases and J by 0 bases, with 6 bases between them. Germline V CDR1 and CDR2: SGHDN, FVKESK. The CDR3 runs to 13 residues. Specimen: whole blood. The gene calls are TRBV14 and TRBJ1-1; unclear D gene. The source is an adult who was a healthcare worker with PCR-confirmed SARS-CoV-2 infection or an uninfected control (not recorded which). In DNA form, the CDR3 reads TGTGCCAGCAGCCTGTCACTGAACACTGAAGCTTTCTTT. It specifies CASSLSLNTEAFF.